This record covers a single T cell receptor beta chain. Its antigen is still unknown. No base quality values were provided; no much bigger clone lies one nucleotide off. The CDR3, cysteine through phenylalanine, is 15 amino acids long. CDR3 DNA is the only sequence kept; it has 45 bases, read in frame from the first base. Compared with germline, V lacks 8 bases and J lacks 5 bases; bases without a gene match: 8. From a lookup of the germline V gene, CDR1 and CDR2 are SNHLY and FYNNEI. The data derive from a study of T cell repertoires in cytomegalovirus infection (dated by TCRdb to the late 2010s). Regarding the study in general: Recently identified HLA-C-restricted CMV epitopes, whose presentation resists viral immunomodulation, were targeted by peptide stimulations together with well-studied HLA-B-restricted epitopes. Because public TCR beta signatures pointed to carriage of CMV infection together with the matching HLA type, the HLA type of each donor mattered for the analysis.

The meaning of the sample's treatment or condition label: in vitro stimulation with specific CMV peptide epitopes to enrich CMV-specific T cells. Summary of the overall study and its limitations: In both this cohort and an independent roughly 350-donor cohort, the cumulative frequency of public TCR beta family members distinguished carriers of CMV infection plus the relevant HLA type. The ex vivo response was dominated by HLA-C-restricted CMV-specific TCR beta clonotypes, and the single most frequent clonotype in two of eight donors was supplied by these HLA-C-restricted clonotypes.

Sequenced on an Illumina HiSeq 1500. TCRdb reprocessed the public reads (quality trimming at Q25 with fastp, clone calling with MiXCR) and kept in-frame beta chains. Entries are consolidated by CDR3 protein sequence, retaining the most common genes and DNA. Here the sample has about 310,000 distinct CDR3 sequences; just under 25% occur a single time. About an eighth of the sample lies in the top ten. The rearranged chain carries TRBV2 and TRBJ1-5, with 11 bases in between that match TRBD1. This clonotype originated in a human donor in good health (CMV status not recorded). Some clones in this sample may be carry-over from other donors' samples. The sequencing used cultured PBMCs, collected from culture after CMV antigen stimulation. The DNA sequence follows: TGTGCCAGCGGAGGGACAGGGGGGACAGATCAGCCCCAGCATTTT. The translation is CASGGTGGTDQPQHF.